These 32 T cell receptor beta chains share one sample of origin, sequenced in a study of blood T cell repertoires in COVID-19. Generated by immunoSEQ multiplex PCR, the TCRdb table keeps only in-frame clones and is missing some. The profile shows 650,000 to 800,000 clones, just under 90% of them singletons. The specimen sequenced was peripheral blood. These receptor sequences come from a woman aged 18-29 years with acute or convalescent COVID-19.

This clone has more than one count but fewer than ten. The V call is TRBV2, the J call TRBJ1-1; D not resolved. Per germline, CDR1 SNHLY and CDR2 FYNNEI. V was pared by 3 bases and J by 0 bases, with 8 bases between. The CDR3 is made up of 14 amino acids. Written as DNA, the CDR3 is TGTGCCAGCAGTGAGGTCAGAATGAACACTGAAGCTTTCTTT. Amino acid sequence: CASSEVRMNTEAFF.

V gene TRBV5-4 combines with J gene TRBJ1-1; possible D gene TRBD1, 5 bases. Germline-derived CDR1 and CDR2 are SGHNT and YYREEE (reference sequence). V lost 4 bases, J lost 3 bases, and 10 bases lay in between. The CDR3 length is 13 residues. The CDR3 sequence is CASSTRQHTEAFF. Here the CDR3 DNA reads TGTGCCAGCAGCACCCGACAGCACACTGAAGCTTTCTTT.

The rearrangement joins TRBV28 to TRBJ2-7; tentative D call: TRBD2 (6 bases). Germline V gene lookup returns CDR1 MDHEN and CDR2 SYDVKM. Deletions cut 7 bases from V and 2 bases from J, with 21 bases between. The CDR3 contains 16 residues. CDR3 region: CASTPSPGLTTYEQYF. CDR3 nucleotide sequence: TGTGCCAGCACCCCTTCCCCGGGACTGACAACCTACGAGCAGTACTTC.

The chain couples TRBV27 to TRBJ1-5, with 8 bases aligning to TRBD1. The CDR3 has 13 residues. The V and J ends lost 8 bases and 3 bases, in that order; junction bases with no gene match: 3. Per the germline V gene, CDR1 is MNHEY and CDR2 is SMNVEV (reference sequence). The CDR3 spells CASGRGPNQPQHF. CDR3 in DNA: TGTGCCAGCGGCAGGGGGCCCAATCAGCCCCAGCATTTT.

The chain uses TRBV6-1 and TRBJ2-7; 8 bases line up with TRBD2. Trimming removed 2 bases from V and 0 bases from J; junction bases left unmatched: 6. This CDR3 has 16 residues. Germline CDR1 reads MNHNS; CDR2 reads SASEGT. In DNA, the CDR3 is TGTGCCAGCAGTGAAAACCCCGGGGGGGGCTCCTACGAGCAGTACTTC. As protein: CASSENPGGGSYEQYF.

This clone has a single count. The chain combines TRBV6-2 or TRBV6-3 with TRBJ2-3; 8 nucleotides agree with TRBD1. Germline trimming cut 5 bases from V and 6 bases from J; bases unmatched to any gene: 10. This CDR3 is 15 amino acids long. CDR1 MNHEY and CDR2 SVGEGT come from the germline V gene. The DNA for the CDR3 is TGTGCCAGCAGTCCAGGACAGGGAGGCTTCGATACGCAGTATTTT. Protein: CASSPGQGGFDTQYF.

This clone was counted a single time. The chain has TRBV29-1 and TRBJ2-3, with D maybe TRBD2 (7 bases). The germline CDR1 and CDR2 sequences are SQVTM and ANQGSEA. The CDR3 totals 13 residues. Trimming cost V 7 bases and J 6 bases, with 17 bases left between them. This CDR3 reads CSAPRGGRDTQYF. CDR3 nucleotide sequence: TGCAGCGCCCCGAGGGGGGGCCGGGATACGCAGTATTTT.

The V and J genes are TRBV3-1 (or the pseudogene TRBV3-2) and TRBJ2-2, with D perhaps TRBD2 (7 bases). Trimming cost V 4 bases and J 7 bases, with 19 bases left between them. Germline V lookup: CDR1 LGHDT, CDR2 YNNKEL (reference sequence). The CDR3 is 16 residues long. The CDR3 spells CASSPGWGGRNGELFF. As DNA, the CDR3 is TGTGCCAGCAGCCCCGGTTGGGGGGGCCGTAACGGGGAGCTGTTTTTT.

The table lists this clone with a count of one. The CDR3 DNA sequence: TGTGCCAGCAGCCCTACAGGGGGTTATGGCTACACCTTC. Translating it yields CASSPTGGYGYTF. This rearrangement joins TRBV6-2 or TRBV6-3 to TRBJ1-2; 8 nucleotides match TRBD1. After removal of 6 bases from V and 5 bases from J, the junction contained 5 bases not matched to a gene. CDR3 length: 13 residues. Germline V gives CDR1 MNHEY, CDR2 SVGEGT.

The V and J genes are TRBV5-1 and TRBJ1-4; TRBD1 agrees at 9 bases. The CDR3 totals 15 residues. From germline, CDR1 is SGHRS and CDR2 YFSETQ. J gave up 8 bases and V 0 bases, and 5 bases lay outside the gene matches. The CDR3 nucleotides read TGCGCCAGCAGCTTGGAGGGACAGGGACAAGAAAAACTGTTTTTT. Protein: CASSLEGQGQEKLFF.

The CDR3 is CASSEAQGTGTEAFF. CDR3 in DNA: TGTGCCAGCAGTGAGGCACAGGGTACGGGCACTGAAGCTTTCTTT. The chain recombines TRBV2 with TRBJ1-1; D might be TRBD1 (6 bases). Looked up from germline, CDR1 is SNHLY and CDR2 is FYNNEI. This CDR3 comprises 15 residues. Trimming removed 3 bases from V and 4 bases from J, with 15 bases in between.

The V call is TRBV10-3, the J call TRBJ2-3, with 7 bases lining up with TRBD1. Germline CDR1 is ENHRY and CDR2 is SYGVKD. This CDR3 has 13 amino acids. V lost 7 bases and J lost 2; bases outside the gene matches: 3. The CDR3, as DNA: TGTGCCATCAAGAGGGGGCTCACAGATACGCAGTATTTT. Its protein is CAIKRGLTDTQYF.

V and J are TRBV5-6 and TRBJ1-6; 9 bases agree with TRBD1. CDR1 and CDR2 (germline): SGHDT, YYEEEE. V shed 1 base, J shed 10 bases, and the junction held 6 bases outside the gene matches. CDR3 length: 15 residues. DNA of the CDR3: TGTGCCAGCAGCTTGCGGACAGGGGTAAGGTCACCCCTCCACTTT. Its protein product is CASSLRTGVRSPLHF.

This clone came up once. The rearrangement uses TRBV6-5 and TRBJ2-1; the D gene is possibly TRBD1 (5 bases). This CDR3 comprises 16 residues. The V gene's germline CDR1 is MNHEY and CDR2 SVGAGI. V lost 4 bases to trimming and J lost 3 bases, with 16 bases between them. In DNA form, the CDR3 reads TGTGCCAGCAGTTTCCAAGGGGAAGGTTTCTACAATGAGCAGTTCTTC. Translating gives CASSFQGEGFYNEQFF.

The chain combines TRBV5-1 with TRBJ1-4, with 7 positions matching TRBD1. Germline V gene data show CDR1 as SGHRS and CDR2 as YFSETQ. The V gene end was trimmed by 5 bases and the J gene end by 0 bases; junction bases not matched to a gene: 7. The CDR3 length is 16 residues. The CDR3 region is CASRGTQGTTNEKLFF. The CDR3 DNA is TGCGCCAGCAGGGGAACACAGGGGACAACTAATGAAAAACTGTTTTTT.

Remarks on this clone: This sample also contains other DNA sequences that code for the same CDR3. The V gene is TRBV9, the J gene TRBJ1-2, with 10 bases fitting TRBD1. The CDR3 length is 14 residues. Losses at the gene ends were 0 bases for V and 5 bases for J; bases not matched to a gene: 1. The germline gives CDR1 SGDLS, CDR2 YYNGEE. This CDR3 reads CASSVGTGGYGYTF. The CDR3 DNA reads TGTGCCAGCAGCGTAGGGACAGGGGGTTATGGCTACACCTTC.

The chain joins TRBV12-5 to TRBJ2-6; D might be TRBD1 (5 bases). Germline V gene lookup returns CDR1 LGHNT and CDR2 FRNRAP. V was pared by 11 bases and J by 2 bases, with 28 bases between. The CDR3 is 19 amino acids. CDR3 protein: CAGPKTGLNPSAGANVLTF. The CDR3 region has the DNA TGTGCTGGCCCGAAAACAGGTCTTAACCCCTCCGCTGGGGCCAACGTCCTGACTTTC.

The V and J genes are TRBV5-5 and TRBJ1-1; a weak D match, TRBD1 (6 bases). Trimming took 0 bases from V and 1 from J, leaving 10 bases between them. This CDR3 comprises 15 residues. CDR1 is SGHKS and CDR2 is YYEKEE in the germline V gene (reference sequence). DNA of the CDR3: TGTGCCAGCAGCTTGGAAGGGGGTCGGAACACTGAAGCTTTCTTT. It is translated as CASSLEGGRNTEAFF.

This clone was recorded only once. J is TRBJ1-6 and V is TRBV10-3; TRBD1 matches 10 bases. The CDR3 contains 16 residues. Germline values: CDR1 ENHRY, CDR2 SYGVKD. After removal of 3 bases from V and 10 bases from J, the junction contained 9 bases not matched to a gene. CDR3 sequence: CAISELPGQGRSPLHF. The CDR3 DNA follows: TGTGCCATCAGTGAACTCCCGGGACAGGGGAGGTCACCCCTCCACTTT.

The CDR3: CASSLGTAVVSTDTQYF. In DNA, the CDR3 is TGTGCCAGCAGCTTGGGGACAGCAGTCGTTAGCACAGATACGCAGTATTTT. This chain uses TRBV7-2 with TRBJ2-3; TRBD1 matches 7 bases. V dropped 3 bases and J dropped 0; count of bases not matched to a gene: 9. The CDR3 contains 17 residues. In germline, CDR1 is SGHTA, CDR2 FQGNSA.

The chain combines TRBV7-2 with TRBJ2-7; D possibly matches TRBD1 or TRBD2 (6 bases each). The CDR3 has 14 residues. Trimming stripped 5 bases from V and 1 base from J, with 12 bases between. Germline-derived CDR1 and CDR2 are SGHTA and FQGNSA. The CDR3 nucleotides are TGTGCCAGCAGCCTAGGGGGGCCATCCTACGAGCAGTACTTC. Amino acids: CASSLGGPSYEQYF.

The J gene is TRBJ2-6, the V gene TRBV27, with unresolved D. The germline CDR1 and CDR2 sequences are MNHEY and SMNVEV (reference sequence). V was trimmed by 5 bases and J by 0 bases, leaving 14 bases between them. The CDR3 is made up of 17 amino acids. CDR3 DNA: TGTGCCAGCAGTACACTCCTACCGGGCTCTGGGGCCAACGTCCTGACTTTC. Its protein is CASSTLLPGSGANVLTF.

The CDR3 spells CAISESRGYTF. In DNA, the CDR3 is TGTGCCATCAGTGAGTCGAGGGGCTACACCTTC. This chain joins TRBV10-3 and TRBJ1-2; D gene ambiguous. The V end lost 0 bases, the J end lost 8 bases, and 4 bases lay between the germline ends. The V gene's germline CDR1 is ENHRY and CDR2 SYGVKD. The CDR3 covers 11 residues.

The CDR3 here is CARSLAAIAAPSYNEQFF. CDR3 nucleotide sequence: TGTGCCAGAAGCTTGGCTGCGATAGCGGCGCCCTCCTACAATGAGCAGTTCTTC. The chain recombines TRBV5-3 with TRBJ2-1; possible D gene TRBD2, 6 bases. TRBV5-3 is designated an ORF whose function remains uncertain. V was clipped by 0 bases and J by 0 bases, with 16 bases between them. This CDR3 region has 18 residues.

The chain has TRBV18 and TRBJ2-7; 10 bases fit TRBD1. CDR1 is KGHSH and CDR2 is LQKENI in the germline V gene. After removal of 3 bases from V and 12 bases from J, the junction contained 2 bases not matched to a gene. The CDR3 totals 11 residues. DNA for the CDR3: TGTGCCAGCTCACCCAGGGACAGGGGGTACTTC. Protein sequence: CASSPRDRGYF.

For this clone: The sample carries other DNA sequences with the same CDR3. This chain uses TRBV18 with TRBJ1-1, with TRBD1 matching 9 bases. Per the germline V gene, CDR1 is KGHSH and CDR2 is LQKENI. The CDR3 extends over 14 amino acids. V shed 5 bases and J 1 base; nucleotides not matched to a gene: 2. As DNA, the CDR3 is TGTGCCAGCTCATTGGGACAGGGGAACACTGAAGCTTTCTTT. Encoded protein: CASSLGQGNTEAFF.

CDR3 sequence (DNA): TGTGCCAGCTCACCCGCGACGGGGAGGGACAGGTTCTCCTACAATGAGCAGTTCTTC. Its protein product is CASSPATGRDRFSYNEQFF. This sequence joins TRBV18 and TRBJ2-1; a weak D match, TRBD1 (8 bases). Germline lookup yields CDR1 KGHSH and CDR2 LQKENI. V gave up 3 bases and J gave up 0 bases, with 21 bases separating them. The CDR3 runs to 19 residues.

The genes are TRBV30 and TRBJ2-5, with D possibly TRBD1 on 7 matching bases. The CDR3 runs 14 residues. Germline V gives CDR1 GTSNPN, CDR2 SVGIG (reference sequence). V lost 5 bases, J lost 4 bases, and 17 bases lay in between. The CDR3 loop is CAWAPGGLGETQYF. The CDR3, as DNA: TGTGCCTGGGCTCCAGGGGGGTTAGGAGAGACCCAGTACTTC.

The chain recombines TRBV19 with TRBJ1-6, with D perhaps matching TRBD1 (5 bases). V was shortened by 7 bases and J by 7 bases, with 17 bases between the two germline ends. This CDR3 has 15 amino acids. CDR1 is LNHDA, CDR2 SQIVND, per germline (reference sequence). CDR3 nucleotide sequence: TGTGCCAGTACCCGGGGGGTCGATTTAAATTCACCCCTCCACTTT. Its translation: CASTRGVDLNSPLHF.

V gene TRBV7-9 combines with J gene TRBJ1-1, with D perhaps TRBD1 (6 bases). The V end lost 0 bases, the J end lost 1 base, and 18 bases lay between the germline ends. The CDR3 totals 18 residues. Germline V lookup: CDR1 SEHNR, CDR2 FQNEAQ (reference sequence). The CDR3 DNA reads TGTGCCAGCAGCTTAGCTGGGGACACGTACCGACCGAACACTGAAGCTTTCTTT. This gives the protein CASSLAGDTYRPNTEAFF.

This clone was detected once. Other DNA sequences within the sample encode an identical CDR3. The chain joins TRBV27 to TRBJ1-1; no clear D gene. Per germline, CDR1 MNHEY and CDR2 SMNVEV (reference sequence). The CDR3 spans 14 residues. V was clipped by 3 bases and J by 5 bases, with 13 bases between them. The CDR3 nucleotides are TGTGCCAGCAGTTTGGGAGGGCTGGCAACTGAAGCTTTCTTT. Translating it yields CASSLGGLATEAFF.

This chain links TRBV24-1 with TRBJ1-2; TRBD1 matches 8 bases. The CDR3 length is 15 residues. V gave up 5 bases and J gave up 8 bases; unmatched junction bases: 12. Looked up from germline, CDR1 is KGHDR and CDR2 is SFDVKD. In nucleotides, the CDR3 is TGTGCCACCAGTGTTGGACAGGGTTGGGACCACGGCTACACCTTC. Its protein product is CATSVGQGWDHGYTF.